In this sample, the clone carrying this TCR beta chain turned up a few times. Its antigen remains unknown. The germline gives CDR1 LGHNA, CDR2 YNFKEQ. The CDR3 runs 16 residues. With 0 bases clipped from V and 5 bases from J, the junction kept 8 bases outside the gene matches. This sample was taken from a study of CD8 T cells in ankylosing spondylitis. Study results and caveats: Significantly higher representation of disease-linked clones was reported for matched ankylosing spondylitis synovial fluid. It appeared that ankylosing spondylitis blood was characterized by a TCR beta motif of about 8 highly homologous variants. The disease-linked clones had a CD8+ phenotype and low blood frequencies.

TCRdb called the 5' RACE reads again in MiXCR, with one record for every CDR3 protein. The repertoire holds 150,000 or so distinct CDR3 sequences, with 11% as singletons. The genes are TRBV4-2 and TRBJ2-5, with 8 bases fitting TRBD2. The TCR comes from a male donor with ankylosing spondylitis or in good health (not recorded which). Source material: blood, either unsorted or a sorted T cell fraction (not recorded which). CDR3 coding DNA: TGTGCCAGCAGCCAAGATGGGACTAGGGATGGGGAGACCCAGTACTTC. Translation: CASSQDGTRDGETQYF.